This is a list of T cell receptor beta chains from one sample in a study of T-cell reconstitution after alpha-beta-depleted transplantation in children. TCRdb processed the PCR reads anew with MiXCR; each CDR3 protein has one entry. Counted here are approximately 300,000 distinct CDR3 sequences, about 9.5% occurring once; the ten biggest clones make up less than 9%. This specimen consisted of PBMCs, obtained before TCRalphabeta/CD19-depleted stem cell transplant. The receptors derive from a boy under two years old with acute myeloid leukemia, due to receive a stem cell transplant. Each CDR3 is given with its conserved first and last residue. Fields, in order: D gene, V gene, clone size, J gene, CDR3 DNA, CDR3 protein. A D gene is named only where the DNA matches it firmly. Clone size is given for some rows only: seen once, a few or many times, or a class if the clone is expanded.

d_call: -; v_call: TRBV3-1; clone_size: many; j_call: TRBJ2-7; cdr3_nt: TGTGCCAGCAGCCAAGAGGGACGGGTGCAGTACTTC; cdr3_aa: CASSQEGRVQYF
d_call: TRBD1; v_call: TRBV28; clone_size: many; j_call: TRBJ2-6; cdr3_nt: TGTGCCAGCAGTTTATACCCGGGACAGGGGACGTCTGGGGCCAACGTCCTGACTTTC; cdr3_aa: CASSLYPGQGTSGANVLTF
d_call: TRBD2; v_call: TRBV5-1; clone_size: -; j_call: TRBJ2-5; cdr3_nt: TGCGCCAGCATAGACCCCGGGACTAGCGGGGGTTGGTCAGGAGAGACCCAGTACTTC; cdr3_aa: CASIDPGTSGGWSGETQYF
d_call: -; v_call: TRBV21-1; clone_size: many; j_call: TRBJ1-1; cdr3_nt: TGTGCCAGCAGCAACCCCAGAAACACTGAAGCTTTCTTT; cdr3_aa: CASSNPRNTEAFF
d_call: TRBD1; v_call: TRBV12-3/TRBV12-4; clone_size: many; j_call: TRBJ2-3; cdr3_nt: TGTGCCAGCAAGGGACAGGGTCCAGATACGCAGTATTTT; cdr3_aa: CASKGQGPDTQYF
d_call: -; v_call: TRBV7-8; clone_size: many; j_call: TRBJ2-7; cdr3_nt: TGTGCCAGCAGCTTAGCGGCCCCCCGCGGCGAGCAGTACTTC; cdr3_aa: CASSLAAPRGEQYF
d_call: -; v_call: TRBV21-1; clone_size: many; j_call: TRBJ2-3; cdr3_nt: TGTGCCACCGACCGGACCCAGACTTGCACAGATACGCAGTATTTT; cdr3_aa: CATDRTQTCTDTQYF
d_call: -; v_call: TRBV6-5; clone_size: many; j_call: TRBJ1-1; cdr3_nt: TGTGCCAGTATCGGGGACACTGAAGCTTTCTTT; cdr3_aa: CASIGDTEAFF
d_call: -; v_call: TRBV5-4; clone_size: many; j_call: TRBJ2-1; cdr3_nt: TGTGCCAGCAGCTTGATAGGGAAGGGCGAGCAGTTCTTC; cdr3_aa: CASSLIGKGEQFF
d_call: -; v_call: TRBV5-1; clone_size: many; j_call: TRBJ2-7; cdr3_nt: TGCGCCAGCAGCTTGGGACGGGAAGCCTACGAGCAGTACTTC; cdr3_aa: CASSLGREAYEQYF
d_call: -; v_call: TRBV28; clone_size: many; j_call: TRBJ2-1; cdr3_nt: TGTGCCAGCAGCCGAGGGTCTAGCCCTTACAATGAGCAGTTCTTC; cdr3_aa: CASSRGSSPYNEQFF
d_call: TRBD1; v_call: TRBV5-1; clone_size: -; j_call: TRBJ2-5; cdr3_nt: TGCGCCAGCAGACCGACAGGGCAAGAGACCCAGTACTTC; cdr3_aa: CASRPTGQETQYF
d_call: TRBD2; v_call: TRBV19; clone_size: -; j_call: TRBJ2-1; cdr3_nt: TGTGCCAGTAGTAACCGAGTAGCGGGAGGGCCAATTGAGCAGTTCTTC; cdr3_aa: CASSNRVAGGPIEQFF
d_call: -; v_call: TRBV5-5; clone_size: many; j_call: TRBJ2-2; cdr3_nt: TGTGCCAGCAGCTTCTACCAGGCCACCGGGGAGCTGTTTTTT; cdr3_aa: CASSFYQATGELFF
d_call: -; v_call: TRBV5-1; clone_size: many; j_call: TRBJ2-3; cdr3_nt: TGCGCCAGCAGCTTCCCAGCCAAAGCCAGCACAGATACGCAGTATTTT; cdr3_aa: CASSFPAKASTDTQYF
d_call: -; v_call: TRBV28; clone_size: -; j_call: TRBJ2-6; cdr3_nt: TGTGCCAGCAGGGGGGACACTGGGGCCAACGTCCTGACTTTC; cdr3_aa: CASRGDTGANVLTF
d_call: -; v_call: TRBV20-1; clone_size: few; j_call: TRBJ2-7; cdr3_nt: TGCAGTGCTAGAGTGGTCTCCCAGTACTTC; cdr3_aa: CSARVVSQYF
d_call: TRBD2; v_call: TRBV29-1; clone_size: many; j_call: TRBJ2-3; cdr3_nt: TGCAGCGTTGAAGGGGGTTCCGGACTAGCGGGGGATACGCAGTATTTT; cdr3_aa: CSVEGGSGLAGDTQYF
d_call: TRBD2; v_call: TRBV27; clone_size: -; j_call: TRBJ2-5; cdr3_nt: TGTGCCAGCAGTTTAAGGCCTAGCGGGAGGGAGACCCAGTACTTC; cdr3_aa: CASSLRPSGRETQYF
d_call: TRBD2; v_call: TRBV11-2; clone_size: -; j_call: TRBJ2-1; cdr3_nt: TGTGCCAGCAGCTTAGAGGGGGAGGGCCGGGATGAGCAGTTCTTC; cdr3_aa: CASSLEGEGRDEQFF
d_call: -; v_call: TRBV20-1; clone_size: many; j_call: TRBJ2-1; cdr3_nt: TGCAGTGCTAAGAACAATGAGCAGTTCTTC; cdr3_aa: CSAKNNEQFF
d_call: TRBD2; v_call: TRBV20-1; clone_size: -; j_call: TRBJ2-7; cdr3_nt: TGCAGTGCTAGAGCACTAGCGGGTAACTCCTACGAGCAGTACTTC; cdr3_aa: CSARALAGNSYEQYF
d_call: TRBD2; v_call: TRBV7-2; clone_size: -; j_call: TRBJ2-5; cdr3_nt: TGTGCCAGCAGCGACCAACTAGCGGGGGGACAAGAGACCCAGTACTTC; cdr3_aa: CASSDQLAGGQETQYF
d_call: TRBD1; v_call: TRBV7-9; clone_size: few; j_call: TRBJ2-7; cdr3_nt: TGTGCCAGCAGCCCCTTAGAGGGGGCCCCCTCCTACGAGCAGTACTTC; cdr3_aa: CASSPLEGAPSYEQYF
d_call: -; v_call: TRBV3-1; clone_size: many; j_call: TRBJ2-5; cdr3_nt: TGTGCCAGCAGCCACCGCCAAGGGATGGAAGAGACCCAGTACTTC; cdr3_aa: CASSHRQGMEETQYF
d_call: -; v_call: TRBV5-1; clone_size: many; j_call: TRBJ2-2; cdr3_nt: TGCGCCAGCCGAGGCACTATATTTCAGAACACCGGGGAGCTGTTTTTT; cdr3_aa: CASRGTIFQNTGELFF
d_call: -; v_call: TRBV18; clone_size: many; j_call: TRBJ2-7; cdr3_nt: TGTGCCAGCTCACCGGACGACTACGAGCAGTACTTC; cdr3_aa: CASSPDDYEQYF
d_call: TRBD1; v_call: TRBV12-3/TRBV12-4; clone_size: many; j_call: TRBJ2-5; cdr3_nt: TGTGCCAGCAGTTTACGAGGGGGCGCGGAGACCCAGTACTTC; cdr3_aa: CASSLRGGAETQYF
d_call: -; v_call: TRBV5-1; clone_size: few; j_call: TRBJ2-2; cdr3_nt: TGCGCCAGCAGCCGGGGACAACTGGGGACCGGGGAGCTGTTTTTT; cdr3_aa: CASSRGQLGTGELFF
d_call: -; v_call: TRBV12-3/TRBV12-4; clone_size: many; j_call: TRBJ2-2; cdr3_nt: TGTGCCAGCAGTTTGAGGGAAACCGGGGAGCTGTTTTTT; cdr3_aa: CASSLRETGELFF
d_call: -; v_call: TRBV21-1; clone_size: -; j_call: TRBJ2-4; cdr3_nt: TGTCCCAGCAGCACCCGACTAGCACCAAACATTCAGTACTTC; cdr3_aa: CPSSTRLAPNIQYF
d_call: -; v_call: TRBV10-3; clone_size: few; j_call: TRBJ2-2; cdr3_nt: TGTGCCATCAGTGCACTTGGGGGGCCCACCGGGGAGCTGTTTTTT; cdr3_aa: CAISALGGPTGELFF
d_call: -; v_call: TRBV7-8; clone_size: -; j_call: TRBJ2-1; cdr3_nt: TGTGCCAGCAGCTTAGCGCAACCCCCCAATGAGCAGTTCTTC; cdr3_aa: CASSLAQPPNEQFF
d_call: -; v_call: TRBV28; clone_size: many; j_call: TRBJ1-6; cdr3_nt: TGTGCCAGCAGCCCGACCACTAATAATTCACCCCTCCACTTT; cdr3_aa: CASSPTTNNSPLHF
d_call: TRBD1; v_call: TRBV20-1; clone_size: many; j_call: TRBJ2-7; cdr3_nt: TGCAGTGCTAGAGTTGGACAGGGTTTGGTCGAGCAGTACTTC; cdr3_aa: CSARVGQGLVEQYF
d_call: TRBD2; v_call: TRBV18; clone_size: -; j_call: TRBJ2-1; cdr3_nt: TGTGCCAGCTCACCAAGGAACGGGGGGGCCGGTGAGCAGTTCTTC; cdr3_aa: CASSPRNGGAGEQFF
d_call: -; v_call: TRBV7-2; clone_size: many; j_call: TRBJ2-5; cdr3_nt: TGTGCCAGCACCTGGGCGGGGCGGGGAGAGACCCAGTACTTC; cdr3_aa: CASTWAGRGETQYF
d_call: -; v_call: TRBV7-3; clone_size: many; j_call: TRBJ2-5; cdr3_nt: TGTGCCAGCAGCTTATCGGTAGGCCAACAAGAGACCCAGTACTTC; cdr3_aa: CASSLSVGQQETQYF
d_call: -; v_call: TRBV7-8; clone_size: many; j_call: TRBJ1-1; cdr3_nt: TGTGCCAGCACTGCCGAGGCAGACACTGAAGCTTTCTTT; cdr3_aa: CASTAEADTEAFF
d_call: TRBD2; v_call: TRBV15; clone_size: many; j_call: TRBJ2-5; cdr3_nt: TGTGCCACCAGCAGGGGAGGGGAGACCCAGTACTTC; cdr3_aa: CATSRGGETQYF
d_call: TRBD1; v_call: TRBV12-3/TRBV12-4; clone_size: few; j_call: TRBJ1-2; cdr3_nt: TGTGCCAGCAGTCCTCTGACAGGGAACTATGGCTACACCTTC; cdr3_aa: CASSPLTGNYGYTF
d_call: TRBD1; v_call: TRBV7-2; clone_size: -; j_call: TRBJ2-1; cdr3_nt: TGTGCCAGCAGCTCCGGACAGGTCCCAGGTAATGAGCAGTTCTTC; cdr3_aa: CASSSGQVPGNEQFF
d_call: -; v_call: TRBV20-1; clone_size: many; j_call: TRBJ2-3; cdr3_nt: TGCAGTGCTAAAAAAAGGGTTGGCACAGATACGCAGTATTTT; cdr3_aa: CSAKKRVGTDTQYF
d_call: -; v_call: TRBV28; clone_size: -; j_call: TRBJ2-7; cdr3_nt: TGTGCCAGCAGTCCCGTGAGGAGACTTTCCGAGCAGTACTTC; cdr3_aa: CASSPVRRLSEQYF
d_call: TRBD1; v_call: TRBV6-5; clone_size: many; j_call: TRBJ2-2; cdr3_nt: TGTGCCAGCAGTTACGGGACAGGGGAATCAACCGGGGAGCTGTTTTTT; cdr3_aa: CASSYGTGESTGELFF
d_call: TRBD1; v_call: TRBV28; clone_size: many; j_call: TRBJ2-1; cdr3_nt: TGTGCCAGCAGTCCTCGACAGGGTACTTACAATGAGCAGTTCTTC; cdr3_aa: CASSPRQGTYNEQFF
d_call: -; v_call: TRBV5-1; clone_size: many; j_call: TRBJ1-4; cdr3_nt: TGCGCCAGCAGCTCCACTGGACTGAATGAAAAACTGTTTTTT; cdr3_aa: CASSSTGLNEKLFF
d_call: TRBD2; v_call: TRBV12-3/TRBV12-4; clone_size: many; j_call: TRBJ2-1; cdr3_nt: TGTGCCAGCAGCGAGCGGGGCCCACCCTACAATGAGCAGTTCTTC; cdr3_aa: CASSERGPPYNEQFF
d_call: TRBD1; v_call: TRBV3-1; clone_size: many; j_call: TRBJ2-2; cdr3_nt: TGTGCCAGCAGCCAAGGGGCACAGGGGGCGTCCGGGGAGCTGTTTTTT; cdr3_aa: CASSQGAQGASGELFF
d_call: -; v_call: TRBV25-1; clone_size: many; j_call: TRBJ1-6; cdr3_nt: TGTGCCAGCAGTTCCTCCTATAATTCACCCCTCCACTTT; cdr3_aa: CASSSSYNSPLHF
d_call: TRBD1; v_call: TRBV7-8; clone_size: -; j_call: TRBJ2-2; cdr3_nt: TGTGCCAGCAGCCCCCAGACAGGGGGCCTCACCGGGGAGCTGTTTTTT; cdr3_aa: CASSPQTGGLTGELFF
d_call: TRBD2; v_call: TRBV4-1; clone_size: many; j_call: TRBJ2-2; cdr3_nt: TGCGCCAGCAGCTCAAGATCACTAGCGGGAAACACCGGGGAGCTGTTTTTT; cdr3_aa: CASSSRSLAGNTGELFF
d_call: -; v_call: TRBV10-3; clone_size: many; j_call: TRBJ2-5; cdr3_nt: TGTGCCATCAGTCCAAGGGGACCGGCGACCCAGTACTTC; cdr3_aa: CAISPRGPATQYF
d_call: TRBD2; v_call: TRBV20-1; clone_size: many; j_call: TRBJ2-1; cdr3_nt: TGCAGTGCTAGAGCCTTAGCGGGGGGAACATACAATGAGCAGTTCTTC; cdr3_aa: CSARALAGGTYNEQFF
d_call: TRBD2; v_call: TRBV20-1; clone_size: many; j_call: TRBJ2-1; cdr3_nt: TGCAGTGCCTCGGCTAGCGGGGGAGAGCAGTTCTTC; cdr3_aa: CSASASGGEQFF
d_call: -; v_call: TRBV19; clone_size: many; j_call: TRBJ2-2; cdr3_nt: TGTGCCAGTAGTGCCGCCCTCCCTAGGACCGGGGAGCTGTTTTTT; cdr3_aa: CASSAALPRTGELFF
d_call: TRBD2; v_call: TRBV11-3; clone_size: few; j_call: TRBJ2-4; cdr3_nt: TGTGCCAGCAGCTTAGGTTGGCGGGGGACCCTAGCCAAAAACATTCAGTACTTC; cdr3_aa: CASSLGWRGTLAKNIQYF